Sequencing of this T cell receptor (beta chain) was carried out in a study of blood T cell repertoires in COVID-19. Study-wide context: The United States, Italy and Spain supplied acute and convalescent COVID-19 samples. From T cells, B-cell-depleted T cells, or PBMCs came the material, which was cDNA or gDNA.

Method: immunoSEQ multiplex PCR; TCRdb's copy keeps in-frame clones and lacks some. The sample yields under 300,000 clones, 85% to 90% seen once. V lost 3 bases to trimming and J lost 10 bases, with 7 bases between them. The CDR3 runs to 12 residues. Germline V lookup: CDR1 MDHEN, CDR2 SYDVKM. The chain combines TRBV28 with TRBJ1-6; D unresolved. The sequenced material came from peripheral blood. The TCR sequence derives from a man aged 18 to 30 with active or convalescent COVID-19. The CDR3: CASSLSVSPLHF. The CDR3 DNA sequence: TGTGCCAGCAGTTTGTCGGTCTCACCCCTCCACTTT.